These 16 T cell receptor beta chains originate from one sample sequenced in a study of high-grade serous ovarian cancer treatment subgroups. Tumor samples were taken before definitive surgery or chemotherapy. Measured with immunoSEQ multiplex PCR; TCRdb has only the in-frame clones, and not every one. The sample records about 1,200 clones, less than 85% being singletons. Specimen: tumor tissue. The receptors stem from a human donor with high-grade serous ovarian cancer.

The V call is TRBV28, the J call TRBJ2-7; no firm D call. The CDR3 consists of 15 residues. The germline gives CDR1 MDHEN, CDR2 SYDVKM. V was clipped by 5 bases and J by 1 base, with 15 bases between them. CDR3 in amino acids: CASSPDGNPSYEQYF. The CDR3 DNA is TGTGCCAGCAGTCCGGACGGAAACCCGTCCTACGAGCAGTACTTC.

The sample holds one count of this clone. The chain carries TRBV7-9 and TRBJ1-4; maybe TRBD1 (5 bases). V was shortened by 5 bases and J by 4 bases, with 14 bases between the two germline ends. Germline V gene data show CDR1 as SEHNR and CDR2 as FQNEAQ (reference sequence). The CDR3 covers 15 residues. CDR3 in amino acids: CASSVLRGVNEKLFF. CDR3 in DNA: TGTGCCAGCAGCGTTCTTCGGGGCGTTAATGAAAAACTGTTTTTT.

The chain links TRBV6-1 to TRBJ2-3, with no clear D. V was cut by 6 bases and J by 2 bases, with 6 bases left in between. The CDR3 totals 12 residues. CDR1 is MNHNS, CDR2 SASEGT, per germline. The CDR3: CASSPVTDTQYF. CDR3 DNA sequence: TGTGCCAGCAGCCCCGTCACAGATACGCAGTATTTT.

The chain is built from TRBV7-6 and TRBJ1-3; TRBD1 agrees at 7 bases. The ends lost 6 bases at V and 0 bases at J; junction bases unmatched: 8. Per the germline V gene, CDR1 is SGHVS and CDR2 is FNYEAQ. This CDR3 region has 16 residues. In DNA, the CDR3 is TGTGCCAGCAGTAGTCCGAAGGGGGCCTCTGGAAACACCATATATTTT. Its translation: CASSSPKGASGNTIYF.

Comments on this clone: Other DNA sequences within the sample encode an identical CDR3. The chain recombines TRBV28 with TRBJ2-7, with a weak D call TRBD2 (5 bases). Germline values: CDR1 MDHEN, CDR2 SYDVKM. CDR3 size: 15 residues. V was cut by 5 bases and J by 4 bases, with 18 bases left in between. The CDR3 protein is CASSPPGSPLYEQYF. CDR3 in DNA: TGTGCCAGCAGTCCTCCGGGATCACCTTTGTACGAGCAGTACTTC.

V is TRBV18 and J is TRBJ1-4, with TRBD1 as a possible D gene (6 bases). The CDR3 has 15 residues. The V gene's germline CDR1 is KGHSH and CDR2 LQKENI. Trimming left V 1 base short and J 8 bases short, with 14 bases between. The CDR3 is CASSPRQGQGEKLFF. CDR3 in DNA: TGTGCCAGCTCACCACGCCAGGGGCAAGGGGAAAAACTGTTTTTT.

The chain employs TRBV27 and TRBJ2-3, with 12 bases fitting TRBD1. Germline assignment: CDR1 MNHEY and CDR2 SMNVEV (reference sequence). The CDR3 loop spans 15 amino acids. V trimming: 5 bases; J trimming: 4 bases; junction bases outside the gene matches: 4. CDR3 DNA sequence: TGTGCCAGCAGTCCCGGGACAGGGGGCGCAGATACGCAGTATTTT. It codes for CASSPGTGGADTQYF.

The chain is built from TRBV12-2 and TRBJ1-6. TRBV12-2 is given as a pseudogene. This CDR3 has 13 amino acids. The CDR3 spells CASRPPTNSPLHF. CDR3 sequence (DNA): TGTGCAAGTCGCCCCCCAACGAATTCACCCCTCCACTTT.

This clone is termed large. This chain uses TRBV10-2 with TRBJ1-3; D is unclear. The CDR3 totals 15 residues. CDR1 WSHSY and CDR2 SAAADI come from the germline V gene. The V gene lost 1 base and the J gene lost 4 bases, with 11 bases spanning the gap. The CDR3 DNA is TGCGCCAGCAGTGAGTGGTCGACCTTAGGAAACACCATATATTTT. Translation: CASSEWSTLGNTIYF.

V and J are TRBV5-6 and TRBJ1-1; possible D gene TRBD1, 5 bases. Looked up from germline, CDR1 is SGHDT and CDR2 is YYEEEE. Trimming stripped 5 bases from V and 4 bases from J, with 18 bases between. The CDR3 consists of 15 residues. The chain's CDR3 is CASRPGSGGGTEAFF. CDR3 DNA: TGTGCCAGCAGGCCTGGTAGCGGGGGGGGCACTGAAGCTTTCTTT. Filled out from reference TRBV5-6 and TRBJ1-1, the complete variable domain reads DAGVTQSPTHLIKTRGQQVTLRCSPKSGHDTVSWYQQALGQGPQFIFQYYEEEERQRGNFPDRFSGHQFPNYSSELNVNALLLGDSALYLCASRPGSGGGTEAFFGQGTRLTVV.

Details on this clone: The junction departs from germline at one end; a sequencing error may be responsible. The rearrangement links TRBV19 to TRBJ1-1; no reliable D call. The CDR3 covers 13 residues. Looked up from germline, CDR1 is LNHDA and CDR2 is SQIVND (reference sequence). This CDR3 reads CAGSIDLGLEIFF. The CDR3 DNA is TGTGCCGGTAGTATAGATCTAGGGCTGGAGATTTTCTTT.

The V and J genes are TRBV28 and TRBJ2-3; 7 nucleotides line up with TRBD1. CDR3 size: 15 residues. Germline V gene lookup returns CDR1 MDHEN and CDR2 SYDVKM. J lost 3 bases, V lost 5 bases, and 8 bases had no gene match. The CDR3, as DNA: TGTGCCAGCAGTCGACAGGGTCGACCGACAGATACGCAGTATTTT. This gives the protein CASSRQGRPTDTQYF.

The chain couples TRBV15 to TRBJ2-3, with 9 nucleotides matching TRBD2. The trim removed 5 bases at V and 0 bases at J, leaving 3 bases unmatched. Germline-derived CDR1 and CDR2 are LNHNV and YYDKDF (reference sequence). This CDR3 has 15 amino acids. CDR3 amino acids: CATSETSGSTDTQYF. DNA for the CDR3: TGTGCCACCAGCGAGACTAGCGGAAGCACAGATACGCAGTATTTT.

The chain carries TRBV11-2 and TRBJ2-7, with a possible D match to TRBD1 (5 bases). The CDR3 sequence is 16 residues long. Trimming removed 5 bases at V and 9 bases at J, with 26 bases between. In germline, CDR1 is SGHAT, CDR2 FQNNGV. CDR3 protein: CASSPAPQDNITGQYF. Written as DNA, the CDR3 is TGTGCCAGCAGCCCCGCCCCCCAGGACAACATTACCGGGCAGTACTTC.

The V and J genes are TRBV4-1 and TRBJ2-1, with 8 nucleotides matching TRBD2. V shed 1 base, J shed 0 bases, and the junction held 2 bases outside the gene matches. From germline, CDR1 is MGHRA and CDR2 YSYEKL. The CDR3 contains 16 residues. The CDR3 coding sequence is TGCGCCAGCAGCCAAGCGGGGGGGGTCTCCTACAATGAGCAGTTCTTC. It specifies CASSQAGGVSYNEQFF.

The rearrangement joins TRBV7-2 to TRBJ1-4; D call uncertain. CDR1 is SGHTA and CDR2 is FQGNSA in the germline V gene. CDR3 length: 14 amino acids. V was clipped by 5 bases and J by 8 bases, with 15 bases between them. CDR3 nucleotides: TGTGCCAGCAGCCCTTCAGGCCCCCCCGAAAAACTGTTTTTT. This sequence encodes CASSPSGPPEKLFF.